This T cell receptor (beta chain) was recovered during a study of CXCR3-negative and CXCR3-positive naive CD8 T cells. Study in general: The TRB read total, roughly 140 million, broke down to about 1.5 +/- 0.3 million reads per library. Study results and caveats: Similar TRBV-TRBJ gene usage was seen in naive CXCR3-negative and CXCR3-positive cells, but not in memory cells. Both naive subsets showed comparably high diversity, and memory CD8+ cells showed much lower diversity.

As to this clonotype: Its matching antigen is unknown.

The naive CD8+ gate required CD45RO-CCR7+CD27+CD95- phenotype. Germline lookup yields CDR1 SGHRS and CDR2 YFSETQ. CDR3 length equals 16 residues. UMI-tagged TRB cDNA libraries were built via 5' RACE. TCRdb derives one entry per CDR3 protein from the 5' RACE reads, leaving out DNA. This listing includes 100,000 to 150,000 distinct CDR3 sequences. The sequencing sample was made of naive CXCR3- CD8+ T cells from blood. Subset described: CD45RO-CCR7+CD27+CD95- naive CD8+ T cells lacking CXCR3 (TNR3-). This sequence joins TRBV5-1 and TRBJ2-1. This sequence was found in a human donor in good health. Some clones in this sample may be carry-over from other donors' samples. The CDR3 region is CASSYTRSSSYNEQFF.